This TCR beta chain stems from a study of PD-1 blockade in classical Hodgkin lymphoma (dated by TCRdb to 2019 to 2021). The study in broad terms: Nivolumab dosing was 3 mg/kg intravenously every 2 weeks, continuing until either disease progression or unacceptable toxicity. The study used TCR beta sequencing and CyTOF to define a peripheral blood immune signature of response to PD-1 blockade in classical Hodgkin lymphoma. Points the paper makes about the study in general: Trial patients with a complete response had baseline diversity similar to that of newly diagnosed patients, while partial responders and progressors had significantly lower diversity. Baseline TCR diversity was reported as lower in newly diagnosed patients than in healthy donors, and lower still in relapsed/refractory patients. Lower diversity was observed in patients in whom nivolumab was started less than 1 year after ASCT, and these patients were excluded from later analyses so that confounding by immune reconstitution would be avoided. CD4+ but not CD8+ TCR diversity rose significantly by C4D1 (p=0.0027 vs p=0.16), most apparent in complete responders (p=0.02). The study was limited to a single clinical trial cohort, and causes of repertoire differences, possibly disease activity or prior therapy, remained undefined.

Genomic DNA was isolated using the Qiagen DNeasy kit from unsorted PBMCs as well as from negatively selected CD4+ and CD8+ fractions. Using primers that anneal to V and J segments, immunoSEQ multiplex PCR amplified the TCR beta CDR3 regions. A synthetic immune receptor repertoire was used to minimize amplification bias, and remaining bias was computationally removed after sequencing. Per the source publication's procedure: Custom Python scripts were used to quantify repertoire diversity as the Shannon entropy index. Unsorted, CD4+ and CD8+ repertoires were analyzed separately, except in combined analyses where CD4+ and CD8+ sequences were merged in silico. A clone counted as expanded when the clone's frequency after treatment rose at least 2-fold relative to C1D1, and clones undetected at baseline were given a pseudocount of 0.5. Singleton clones were defined as clones with 0 or 1 copy at C1D1, and non-singleton clones were defined as clones with 2 or more copies. By matching protein sequences in sorted samples from the same patient, clones expanded in unsorted samples were annotated as CD4+, CD8+ or unknown. Wilcoxon tests were applied to paired samples to test diversity changes from C1D1 to C4D1. TCRdb's version of the immuneACCESS table is confined to in-frame rearrangements and falls short of the full clone set. An unresolved V gene accounts for under half of the shortfall where checked; the remainder is of unknown origin. V and J calls plus clone size are reproduced from that table; the DNA served to infer D and trimming. A total of 11,000 or so clones appear in this sample, approximately 88% of them only once. The leading ten clones occupy about two fifths of the sample.

Reading the label with the study, this specimen's time point is: cycle 1 day 1 (C1D1), immediately before nivolumab initiation. Relapse after autologous stem cell transplantation had occurred in all trial patients, and cohorts A, B and C were distinguished by prior brentuximab vedotin exposure. Using a Miltenyi CD8+ T cell isolation kit, CD8+ T cells were purified from thawed PBMCs through magnetic negative selection. The trial cohort included around 60 patients with relapsed/refractory classical Hodgkin lymphoma, and each patient had a best overall response of complete response, partial response or progressive disease. In the multi-cohort phase II CheckMate 205 trial, trial patients received single-agent nivolumab. An independent review committee assessed best overall response by applying the 2007 International Working Group response criteria. Trial PBMCs were collected just before the start of nivolumab (C1D1) and during therapy at cycle 2 day 1 and cycle 4 day 1. Peripheral blood was collected in 8 mL Vacutainer Cell Preparation Tubes, from which PBMCs were isolated by centrifugation and then cryopreserved. Purified CD4+ and CD8+ fractions were prepared only for cases in which an additional PBMC sample was available. Magnetically labelled cells were depleted on LS columns in a quadroMACS separator, and the flow-through was collected as the purified fraction.

The germline V gene (reference sequence) provides CDR1 SGHNT and CDR2 YYREEE. Reading from cysteine to phenylalanine, the CDR3 counts 15 amino acids. Only the CDR3 region is kept as DNA, spanning 45 bases read in frame from base 1. V and J are truncated by 1 base and 1 base respectively, leaving an intervening sequence of 9 bases. Points on this clone: This clone's antigen is unknown. Base-call qualities are not available, and no considerably larger clone is one nucleotide away.

The origin of this receptor is a human donor with classical Hodgkin lymphoma. The specimen comprised CD8+ T cells from blood, sampled at baseline. The V and J genes are TRBV5-4 and TRBJ2-4; the D segment could be TRBD1, given 6 matching bases. The nucleotide sequence is TGTGCCAGCAGCTTGTCAGGGGCCGCCAAAAACATTCAGTACTTC. This codes for CASSLSGAAKNIQYF.